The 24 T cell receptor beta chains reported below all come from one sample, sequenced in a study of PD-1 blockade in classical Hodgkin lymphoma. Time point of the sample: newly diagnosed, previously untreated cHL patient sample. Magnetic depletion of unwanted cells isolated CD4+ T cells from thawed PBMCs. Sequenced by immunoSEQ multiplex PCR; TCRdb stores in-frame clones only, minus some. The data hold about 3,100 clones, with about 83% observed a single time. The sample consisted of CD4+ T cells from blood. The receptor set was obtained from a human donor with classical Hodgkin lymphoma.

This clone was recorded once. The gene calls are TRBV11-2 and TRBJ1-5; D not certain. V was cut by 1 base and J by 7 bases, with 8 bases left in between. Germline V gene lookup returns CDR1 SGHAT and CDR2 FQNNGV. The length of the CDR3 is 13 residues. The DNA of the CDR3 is TGTGCCAGCAGCTTAGCGGTAGGGCAGCCCCAGCATTTT. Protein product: CASSLAVGQPQHF.

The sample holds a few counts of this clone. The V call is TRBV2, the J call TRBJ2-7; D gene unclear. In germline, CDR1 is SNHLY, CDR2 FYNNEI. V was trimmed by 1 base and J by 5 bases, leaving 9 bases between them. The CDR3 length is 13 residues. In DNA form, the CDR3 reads TGTGCCAGCAGTGAAGTCCGGGTGGACGAGCAGTACTTC. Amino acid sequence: CASSEVRVDEQYF. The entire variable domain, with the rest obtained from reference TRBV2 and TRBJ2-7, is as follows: EPEVTQTPSHQVTQMGQEVILRCVPISNHLYFYWYRQILGQKVEFLVSFYNNEISEKSEIFDDQFSVERPDGSNFTLKIRSTKLEDSAMYFCASSEVRVDEQYFGPGTRLTVT.

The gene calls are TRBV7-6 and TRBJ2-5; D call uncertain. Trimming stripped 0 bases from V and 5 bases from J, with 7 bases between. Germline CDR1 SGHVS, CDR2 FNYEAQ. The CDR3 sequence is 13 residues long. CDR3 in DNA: TGTGCCAGCAGCTTAGCGATATGGGAGACCCAGTACTTC. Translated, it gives CASSLAIWETQYF.

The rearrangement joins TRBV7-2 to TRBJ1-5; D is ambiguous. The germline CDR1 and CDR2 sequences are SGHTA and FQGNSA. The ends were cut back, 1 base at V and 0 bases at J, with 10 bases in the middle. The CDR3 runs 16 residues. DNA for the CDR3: TGTGCCAGCAGCTTAGTGGGTGGCCATAGCAATCAGCCCCAGCATTTT. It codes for CASSLVGGHSNQPQHF.

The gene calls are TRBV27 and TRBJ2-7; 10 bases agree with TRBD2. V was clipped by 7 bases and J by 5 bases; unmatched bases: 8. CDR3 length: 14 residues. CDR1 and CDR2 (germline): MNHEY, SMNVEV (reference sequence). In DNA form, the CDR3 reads TGTGCCAGCAAACTAGGGCTAGCGGGGGACGAGCAGTACTTC. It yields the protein CASKLGLAGDEQYF.

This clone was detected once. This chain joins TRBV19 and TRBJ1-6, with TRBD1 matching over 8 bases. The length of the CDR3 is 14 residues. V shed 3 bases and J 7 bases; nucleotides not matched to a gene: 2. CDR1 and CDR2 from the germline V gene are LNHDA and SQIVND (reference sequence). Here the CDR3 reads CASSMDRANSPLHF. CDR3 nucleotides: TGTGCCAGTAGTATGGACAGGGCCAATTCACCCCTCCACTTT.

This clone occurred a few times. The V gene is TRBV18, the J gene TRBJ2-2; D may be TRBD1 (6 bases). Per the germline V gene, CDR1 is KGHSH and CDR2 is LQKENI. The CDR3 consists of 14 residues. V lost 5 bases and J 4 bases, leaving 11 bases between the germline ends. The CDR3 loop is CASSVLRGTGELFF. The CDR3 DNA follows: TGTGCCAGCTCAGTCCTCAGGGGCACCGGGGAGCTGTTTTTT.

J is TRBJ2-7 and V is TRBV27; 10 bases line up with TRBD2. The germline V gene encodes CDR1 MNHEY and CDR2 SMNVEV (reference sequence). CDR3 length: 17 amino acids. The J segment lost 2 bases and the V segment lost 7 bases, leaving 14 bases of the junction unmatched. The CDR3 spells CASMRVGGTSVTYEQYF. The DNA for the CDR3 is TGTGCCAGCATGCGGGTTGGCGGGACTAGCGTCACCTACGAGCAGTACTTC.

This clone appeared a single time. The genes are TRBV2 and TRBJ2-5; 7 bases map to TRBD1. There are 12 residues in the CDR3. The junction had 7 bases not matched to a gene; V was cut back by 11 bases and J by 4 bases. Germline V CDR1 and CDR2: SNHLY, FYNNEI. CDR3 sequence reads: CASKGAGETQYF. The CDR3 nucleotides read TGTGCCTCAAAGGGGGCGGGAGAGACCCAGTACTTC.

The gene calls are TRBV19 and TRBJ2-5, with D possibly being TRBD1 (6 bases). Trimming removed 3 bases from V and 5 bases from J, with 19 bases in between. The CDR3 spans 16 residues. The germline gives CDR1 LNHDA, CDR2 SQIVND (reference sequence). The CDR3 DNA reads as TGTGCCAGTAGTATGGGGGCAGGGCTTGGACAGGAGACCCAGTACTTC. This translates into CASSMGAGLGQETQYF.

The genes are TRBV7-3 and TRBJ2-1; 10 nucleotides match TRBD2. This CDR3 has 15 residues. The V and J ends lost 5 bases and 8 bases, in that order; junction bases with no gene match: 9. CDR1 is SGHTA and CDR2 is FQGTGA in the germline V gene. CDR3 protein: CASSRSSGSRDEQFF. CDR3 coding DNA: TGTGCCAGCAGCCGTTCTAGCGGGAGTAGGGATGAGCAGTTCTTC.

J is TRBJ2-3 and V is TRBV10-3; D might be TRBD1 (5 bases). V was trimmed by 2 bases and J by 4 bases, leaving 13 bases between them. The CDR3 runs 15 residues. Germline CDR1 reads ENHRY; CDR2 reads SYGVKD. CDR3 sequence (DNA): TGTGCCATCAGTGAGCCCAGCCAGGGCCCAGATACGCAGTATTTT. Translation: CAISEPSQGPDTQYF.

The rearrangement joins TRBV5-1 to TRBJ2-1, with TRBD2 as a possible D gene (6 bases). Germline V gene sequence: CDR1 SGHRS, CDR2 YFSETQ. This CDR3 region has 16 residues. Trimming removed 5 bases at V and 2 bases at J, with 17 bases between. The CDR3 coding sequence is TGCGCCAGCAGTTGGGGGAATAGCGGCCCCTACAATGAGCAGTTCTTC. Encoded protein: CASSWGNSGPYNEQFF.

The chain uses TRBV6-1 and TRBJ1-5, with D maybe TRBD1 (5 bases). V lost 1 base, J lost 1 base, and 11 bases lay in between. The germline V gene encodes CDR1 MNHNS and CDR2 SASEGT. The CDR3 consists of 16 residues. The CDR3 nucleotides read TGTGCCAGCAGTGAAGGGGCAGGGTGGAGCAATCAGCCCCAGCATTTT. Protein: CASSEGAGWSNQPQHF.

CDR3 coding DNA: TGCGCCAGCAGCTCTGGTGGTACAGGGTCGGCTGGAAACACCATATATTTT. This translates into CASSSGGTGSAGNTIYF. J is TRBJ1-3 and V is TRBV5-1; D may be TRBD1 (6 bases). The CDR3 consists of 17 residues. V was clipped by 3 bases and J by 2 bases, with 18 bases between them. Germline CDR1 and CDR2: SGHRS and YFSETQ.

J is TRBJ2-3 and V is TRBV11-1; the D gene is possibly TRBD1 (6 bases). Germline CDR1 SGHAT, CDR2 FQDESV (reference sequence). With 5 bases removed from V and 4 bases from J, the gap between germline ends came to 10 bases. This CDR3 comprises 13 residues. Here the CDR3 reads CASSAQGSDTQYF. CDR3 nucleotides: TGTGCCAGCAGCGCACAGGGCTCAGATACGCAGTATTTT.

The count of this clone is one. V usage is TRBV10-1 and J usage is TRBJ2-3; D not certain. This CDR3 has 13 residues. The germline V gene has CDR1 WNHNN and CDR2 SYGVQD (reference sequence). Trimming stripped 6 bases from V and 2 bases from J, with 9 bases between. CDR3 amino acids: CASSNYDTDTQYF. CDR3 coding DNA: TGCGCCAGCAGCAACTATGACACAGATACGCAGTATTTT.

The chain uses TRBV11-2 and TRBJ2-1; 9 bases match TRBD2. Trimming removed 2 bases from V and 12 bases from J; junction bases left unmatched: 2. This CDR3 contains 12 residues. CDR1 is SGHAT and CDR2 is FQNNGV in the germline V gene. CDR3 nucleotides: TGTGCCAGCAGCTTACCAGCGGGAGGGCAGTTCTTC. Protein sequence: CASSLPAGGQFF.

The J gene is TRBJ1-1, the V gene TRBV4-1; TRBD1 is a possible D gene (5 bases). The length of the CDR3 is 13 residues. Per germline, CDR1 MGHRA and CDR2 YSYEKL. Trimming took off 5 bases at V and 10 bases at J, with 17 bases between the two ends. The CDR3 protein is CASSVGTAEGAFF. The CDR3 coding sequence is TGCGCCAGCAGCGTCGGGACTGCCGAGGGAGCTTTCTTT.

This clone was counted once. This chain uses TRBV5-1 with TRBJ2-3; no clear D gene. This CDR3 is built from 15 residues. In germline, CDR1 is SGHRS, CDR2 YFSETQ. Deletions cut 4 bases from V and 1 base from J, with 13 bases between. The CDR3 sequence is CASSLGPQGTDTQYF. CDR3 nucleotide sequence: TGCGCCAGCAGCCTCGGACCCCAGGGCACAGATACGCAGTATTTT.

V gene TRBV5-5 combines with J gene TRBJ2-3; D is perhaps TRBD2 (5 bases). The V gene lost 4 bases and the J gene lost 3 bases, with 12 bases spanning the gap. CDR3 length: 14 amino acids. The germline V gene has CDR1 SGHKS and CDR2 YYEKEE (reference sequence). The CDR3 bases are TGTGCCAGCAGCCCGGGGTTGGGAACAGATACGCAGTATTTT. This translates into CASSPGLGTDTQYF.

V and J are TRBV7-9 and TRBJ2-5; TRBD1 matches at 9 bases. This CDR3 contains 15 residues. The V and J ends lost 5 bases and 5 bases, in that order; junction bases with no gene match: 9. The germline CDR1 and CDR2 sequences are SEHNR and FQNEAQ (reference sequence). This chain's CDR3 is CASSTDRGVTETQYF. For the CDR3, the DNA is TGTGCCAGCAGCACGGACAGGGGAGTGACGGAGACCCAGTACTTC.

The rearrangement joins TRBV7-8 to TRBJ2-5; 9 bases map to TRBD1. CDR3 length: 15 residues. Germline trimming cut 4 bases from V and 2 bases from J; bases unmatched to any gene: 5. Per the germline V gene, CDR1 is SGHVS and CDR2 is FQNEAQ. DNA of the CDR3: TGTGCCAGCAGCTGGGGACAGGGATCGCAAGAGACCCAGTACTTC. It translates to CASSWGQGSQETQYF.

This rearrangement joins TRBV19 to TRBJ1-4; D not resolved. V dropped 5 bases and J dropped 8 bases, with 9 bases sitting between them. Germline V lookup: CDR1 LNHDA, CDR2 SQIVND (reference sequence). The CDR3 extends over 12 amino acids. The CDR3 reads CASSSQNEKLFF. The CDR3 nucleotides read TGTGCCAGTAGTTCCCAGAACGAAAAACTGTTTTTT. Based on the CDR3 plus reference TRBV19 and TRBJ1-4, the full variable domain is DGGITQSPKYLFRKEGQNVTLSCEQNLNHDAMYWYRQDPGQGLRLIYYSQIVNDFQKGDIAEGYSVSREKKESFPLTVTSAQKNPTAFYLCASSSQNEKLFFGSGTQLSVL.